Given below is one TCR beta chain in context. The antigen is not known. This record belongs to a study of response to subunit inactivated influenza vaccine. A single record per CDR3 protein comes from TCRdb applying MiXCR to the RT-PCR reads. The sample shows around 530,000 distinct CDR3 sequences, roughly 12% of them seen only once. Overall study findings and caveats: It was the authors' suggestion that each seasonal influenza vaccination recruits few new T cells.

The CDR3 has 15 residues. V was shortened by 2 bases and J by 3 bases, with 13 bases between the two germline ends. The germline V gene has CDR1 MNHEY and CDR2 SVGAGI. This chain joins TRBV6-5 and TRBJ2-5; tentatively, D is TRBD1 (5 bases). The clonotype comes from a man aged 50 or older who received an inactivated influenza vaccine. This sample comprised PBMCs from blood, obtained on the day of vaccination. CDR3 in amino acids: CASSYGAGPKETQYF. The CDR3 DNA sequence: TGTGCCAGCAGTTACGGGGCAGGGCCCAAAGAGACCCAGTACTTC.